This T cell receptor beta chain was sequenced for a study of brain T cells in children with intractable seizures (dated by TCRdb to 2020 to 2023). At the level of the whole study: As a first screen for immune gene transcripts, resected brain tissue from just under 55 pediatric epilepsy surgery cases was run on a NanoString immunology panel. Of the roughly twelve selected surgery cases, pre-surgery blood was also sequenced for eight, so four had brain tissue only.

Looking up the germline V gene yields CDR1 LGHNA and CDR2 YSLEER. The CDR3 holds 21 amino acids from the cysteine to the phenylalanine. Only the CDR3 portion is preserved as DNA: 63 bases, with reading frame beginning at the first base. V and J are trimmed by 0 bases and 0 bases, and the gene matches miss 16 bases of the junction. The immunoSEQ assay was used to generate TCR beta chain sequences from genomic DNA. In the source study's methods: Any CDR3 sequence that did not begin with the conserved framework cysteine at position 104 was removed by hand. Clonality was calculated as one minus the normalized Shannon's Diversity Index, with values ranging from 0 (maximal diversity) to 1 (oligoclonal). Chi-squared comparison-of-proportions tests were used to check whether the frequency of the same CDR3 differed between samples, for example brain versus blood. Public clonotypes were identified by searching immuneACCESS, and similarity to known antiviral clonotypes was assessed with the VDJdb browser. Held by TCRdb, this immuneACCESS table contains in-frame sequences only and omits some clones. Under half of the omission traces to an unresolved V gene where checked; the cause of the rest is unknown. The D gene and trimming were derived from the DNA, and the V and J assignments and clone size from that table. This sample gives some 62,000 clones in total; about 96% of them show up just once. In total, the top ten clones hold approximately 0.37% of the sample.

General conclusions and limits of the study: Because sequencing depth was different between pre-surgery and post-surgery blood, clones absent from the pre-surgery sample may reflect undersampling. The patients' HCMV serostatus was not known, and viral specificity was inferred solely from CDR3 sequence similarity.

Explained via the paper, the time point label denotes: resected brain tissue, or blood drawn just prior to surgery. The surgery cases that showed the highest brain T cell transcript signatures were chosen for TCR beta chain sequencing of brain tissue, and of blood when it was available. Patients had been treated with at least one anti-epileptic drug before surgery. TCR-sequenced patients were children with drug-resistant epilepsy due to tuberous sclerosis complex, focal cortical dysplasia, Rasmussen encephalitis or hemimegalencephaly. Blood was drawn right before the epilepsy surgery. Bulk genomic DNA was isolated from unsorted brain tissue and whole blood using the Monarch genomic DNA purification kit. As concerns this clone: Its antigen is unknown. No per-base quality is available; no much larger clone lies one base away.

The chain is encoded by TRBV4-3 joined to TRBJ2-1; TRBD2 lines up with 8 middle nucleotides. The sample here was peripheral blood, taken at surgery. This receptor was obtained from a boy under two years old with focal cortical dysplasia and intractable seizures. The CDR3 protein sequence reads: CASSQEVVTSGLLSSYNEQFF. The DNA sequence is as follows: TGCGCCAGCAGCCAAGAAGTAGTAACTAGCGGACTCTTGAGCTCCTACAATGAGCAGTTCTTC.